A selection of T cell receptor beta chains follows, all from one sample in a study of identical twins. TCRdb reanalysed the 5' RACE reads using MiXCR and keeps one entry per CDR3 protein. The table lists just over 500,000 distinct CDR3 sequences, about 20% of them singletons. A further study also used this sample, focusing on T cells expressing NK-cell markers.

The sample consisted of CD4+ T cells sorted from blood. The receptors here all came from a woman younger than 35 in good health. The CDR3 runs from the conserved cysteine through the conserved F or W. D genes are given only for firm matches. Only part of the rows carry a size: once, few, many, or a class if the clone is expanded.

- - TRBJ2-2 TRBV2 CATKFRRGTGELFF TGTGCCACAAAATTCCGGAGAGGGACCGGGGAGCTGTTTTTT
- - TRBJ2-3 TRBV7-3 CASSQDYTDTQYF TGTGCCAGCAGCCAGGACTACACAGATACGCAGTATTTT
- - TRBJ1-2 TRBV20-1 CSVRRVAYGYTF TGCAGTGTTCGCAGGGTTGCCTATGGCTACACCTTC
- - TRBJ2-7 TRBV12-3/TRBV12-4 CASKLTRGWEQYF TGTGCCAGCAAACTGACCCGGGGGTGGGAGCAGTACTTC
- many TRBJ2-3 TRBV7-9 CASSFKDTQYF TGTGCCAGCAGCTTCAAGGATACGCAGTATTTT
TRBD2 few TRBJ2-7 TRBV20-1 CSARESGGAKQYF TGCAGTGCTAGAGAGAGCGGGGGGGCGAAACAGTACTTC
- - TRBJ1-1 TRBV20-1 CSFGRQNTEAFF TGCAGTTTCGGACGGCAGAACACTGAAGCTTTCTTT
- - TRBJ2-2 TRBV7-8 CASSSNRLSTGELFF TGTGCCAGCAGCTCGAACCGACTAAGCACCGGGGAGCTGTTTTTT
- - TRBJ1-2 TRBV7-3 CASSLVSGEGYTF TGTGCCAGCAGCTTAGTTTCGGGTGAAGGCTACACCTTC
- few TRBJ2-1 TRBV12-3/TRBV12-4 CASTPQRGYNEQFF TGTGCCAGCACCCCCCAGAGGGGTTACAATGAGCAGTTCTTC
- few TRBJ2-5 TRBV5-4 CASSSRLVETQYF TGTGCCAGCAGTTCGAGACTAGTAGAGACCCAGTACTTC
- - TRBJ2-7 TRBV6-1 CASSLMKGSYEQYF TGTGCCAGCAGCCTCATGAAGGGGTCCTACGAGCAGTACTTC
- - TRBJ2-5 TRBV20-1 CSASRRGAQETQYF TGCAGTGCTAGTCGACGGGGGGCCCAAGAGACCCAGTACTTC
- - TRBJ1-1 TRBV3-1 CASSQGGKTEAFF TGTGCCAGCAGCCAAGGGGGTAAGACTGAAGCTTTCTTT
TRBD2 - TRBJ2-7 TRBV20-1 CSARLAGAPSIEQYF TGCAGTGCTAGACTAGCGGGGGCCCCAAGTATCGAGCAGTACTTC
TRBD1 - TRBJ2-3 TRBV15 CATSRRPRQGTDTQYF TGTGCCACCAGCAGACGGCCCCGACAGGGAACAGATACGCAGTATTTT
TRBD2 - TRBJ2-3 TRBV10-3 CAISGTSATDTQYF TGTGCCATCAGCGGGACTAGCGCCACAGATACGCAGTATTTT
- - TRBJ2-4 TRBV5-6 CASSLGPGENIQYF TGTGCCAGCAGCTTAGGTCCAGGGGAAAACATTCAGTACTTC
- once TRBJ2-1 TRBV7-9 CASSPGGQTLQFF TGTGCCAGCAGCCCAGGAGGACAGACTTTGCAGTTCTTC
- - TRBJ2-7 TRBV14 CASSPAPWRGSYEQYF TGTGCCAGCAGCCCCGCCCCTTGGAGGGGCTCCTACGAGCAGTACTTC
- few TRBJ2-3 TRBV12-3/TRBV12-4 CASRHSRGGLADTQYF TGTGCCAGCAGGCACTCCAGGGGGGGATTGGCAGATACGCAGTATTTT
- - TRBJ2-7 TRBV29-1 CSVKPGQGPYEQYF TGCAGCGTCAAGCCGGGGCAGGGGCCCTACGAGCAGTACTTC
- few TRBJ2-5 TRBV7-2 CASNPRGGETQYF TGTGCCAGTAACCCCCGAGGGGGAGAGACCCAGTACTTC
- - TRBJ2-1 TRBV7-2 CASSLGRGNAYNEQFF TGTGCCAGCAGCTTAGGGAGGGGGAACGCCTACAATGAGCAGTTCTTC
- - TRBJ2-1 TRBV4-2 CASSQDFGSPQFF TGTGCCAGCAGCCAAGATTTTGGGTCGCCGCAGTTCTTC
- few TRBJ2-1 TRBV23-1 CASSQSRDRRYNEQFF TGCGCCAGCAGTCAATCGCGCGATCGTCGCTACAATGAGCAGTTCTTC
TRBD1 many TRBJ2-1 TRBV12-3/TRBV12-4 CASSPGQVAFF TGTGCCAGCAGTCCTGGACAGGTGGCGTTCTTC
- - TRBJ1-5 TRBV5-1 CASSLEGGAQPQHF TGCGCCAGCAGCTTGGAGGGAGGGGCTCAGCCCCAGCATTTT
- - TRBJ2-2 TRBV25-1 CASSGNRVHTGELFF TGTGCCAGCAGTGGGAACAGGGTCCACACCGGGGAGCTGTTTTTT
- - TRBJ1-5 TRBV7-9 CASTGKADQPQHF TGTGCCAGCACCGGGAAGGCCGATCAGCCCCAGCATTTT
- few TRBJ1-2 TRBV5-1 CASSPRGPNYGYTF TGCGCCAGCAGCCCCCGCGGGCCTAACTATGGCTACACCTTC
TRBD2 few TRBJ2-2 TRBV7-9 CASSPRTSDSTGELFF TGTGCCAGCAGCCCACGGACTAGCGATAGCACCGGGGAGCTGTTTTTT
- few TRBJ2-3 TRBV24-1 CATSGTGDTQYF TGTGCCACCAGTGGTACAGGGGATACGCAGTATTTT
- - TRBJ2-3 TRBV12-3/TRBV12-4 CASSLMEGSDTQYF TGTGCCAGCAGTTTAATGGAGGGGTCCGATACGCAGTATTTT
- - TRBJ2-2 TRBV5-1 CASSPVRGGELFF TGCGCCAGCAGCCCCGTGAGGGGCGGGGAGCTGTTTTTT